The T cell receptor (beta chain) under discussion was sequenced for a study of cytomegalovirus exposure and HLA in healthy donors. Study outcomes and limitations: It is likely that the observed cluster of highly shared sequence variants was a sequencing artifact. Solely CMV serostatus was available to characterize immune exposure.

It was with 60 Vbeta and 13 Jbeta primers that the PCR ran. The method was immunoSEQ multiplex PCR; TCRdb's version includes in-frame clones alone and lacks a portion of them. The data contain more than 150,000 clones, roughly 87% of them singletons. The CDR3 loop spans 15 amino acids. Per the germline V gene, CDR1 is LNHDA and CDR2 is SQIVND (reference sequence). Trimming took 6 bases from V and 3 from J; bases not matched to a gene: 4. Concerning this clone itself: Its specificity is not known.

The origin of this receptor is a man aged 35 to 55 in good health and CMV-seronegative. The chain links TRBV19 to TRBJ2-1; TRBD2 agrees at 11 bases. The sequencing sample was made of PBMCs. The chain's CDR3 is CASRGLAANYNEQFF. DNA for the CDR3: TGTGCCAGTAGGGGACTAGCGGCCAACTACAATGAGCAGTTCTTC.